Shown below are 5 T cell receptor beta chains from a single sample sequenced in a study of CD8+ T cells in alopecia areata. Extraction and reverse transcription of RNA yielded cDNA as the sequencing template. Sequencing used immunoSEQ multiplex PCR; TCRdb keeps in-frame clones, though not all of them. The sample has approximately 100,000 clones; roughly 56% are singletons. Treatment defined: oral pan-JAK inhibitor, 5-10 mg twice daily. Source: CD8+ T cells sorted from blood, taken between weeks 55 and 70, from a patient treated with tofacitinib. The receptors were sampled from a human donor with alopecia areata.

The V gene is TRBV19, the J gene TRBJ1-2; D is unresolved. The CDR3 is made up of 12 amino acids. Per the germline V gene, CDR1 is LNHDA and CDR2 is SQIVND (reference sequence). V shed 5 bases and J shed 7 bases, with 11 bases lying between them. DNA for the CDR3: TGTGCCAGTAGTGTCCTGGATCTTGGCTACACCTTC. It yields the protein CASSVLDLGYTF.

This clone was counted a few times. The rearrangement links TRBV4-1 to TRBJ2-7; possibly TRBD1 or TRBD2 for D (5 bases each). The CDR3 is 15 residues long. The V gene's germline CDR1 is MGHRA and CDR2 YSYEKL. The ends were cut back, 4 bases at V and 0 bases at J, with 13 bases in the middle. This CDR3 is CASSRGTESSYEQYF. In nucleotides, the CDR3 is TGCGCCAGCAGCCGAGGGACGGAAAGCTCCTACGAGCAGTACTTC.

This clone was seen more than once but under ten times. The CDR3 loop is CAWDWGGTQYF. In DNA form, the CDR3 reads TGTGCCTGGGACTGGGGGGGGACCCAGTACTTC. This chain uses TRBV30 with TRBJ2-5; 7 bases fit TRBD2. The CDR3 consists of 11 residues. Trimming took 5 bases from V and 7 from J; bases not matched to a gene: 4. Germline V gives CDR1 GTSNPN, CDR2 SVGIG (reference sequence).

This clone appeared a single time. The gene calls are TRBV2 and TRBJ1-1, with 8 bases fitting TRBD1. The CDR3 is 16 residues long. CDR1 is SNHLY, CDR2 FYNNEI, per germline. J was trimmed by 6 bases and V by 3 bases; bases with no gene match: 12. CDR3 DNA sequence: TGTGCCAGCAGTGATCCGGACAGGGAAATACGGGCTGAAGCTTTCTTT. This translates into CASSDPDREIRAEAFF.

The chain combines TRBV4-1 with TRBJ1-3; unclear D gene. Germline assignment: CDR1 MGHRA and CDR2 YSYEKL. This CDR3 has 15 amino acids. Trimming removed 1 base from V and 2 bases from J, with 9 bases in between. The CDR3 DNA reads TGCGCCAGCAGCCAAGTTGAGGAGACTGGAAACACCATATATTTT. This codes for CASSQVEETGNTIYF.